These 18 T cell receptor beta chains share one sample of origin, sequenced in a study of CD8 T cells in ankylosing spondylitis. TCRdb re-analysed the 5' RACE reads in MiXCR, keeping a single row per CDR3 protein. The sample consists of some 250,000 distinct CDR3 sequences, roughly a quarter of them appearing once. The specimen sequenced was blood, either unsorted or a sorted T cell fraction (not recorded which). The receptor set was obtained from a male donor with ankylosing spondylitis or in good health (not recorded which).

This clonotype came up a few times. The chain has TRBV11-2 and TRBJ2-3; 16 bases align to TRBD2. V trimming: 6 bases; J trimming: 5 bases; junction bases outside the gene matches: 11. This CDR3 region has 18 residues. Germline loops: CDR1 SGHAT, CDR2 FQNNGV. The CDR3 region has the DNA TGTGCCAGCAGACAGGGACTAGCGGGGGGGCCTTGGAGAGATACGCAGTATTTT. This sequence encodes CASRQGLAGGPWRDTQYF.

Ten or more counts support this clonotype. The chain uses TRBV2 and TRBJ1-5; the D is unclear. V dropped 2 bases and J dropped 3 bases, with 11 bases sitting between them. This CDR3 has 15 residues. Germline V lookup: CDR1 SNHLY, CDR2 FYNNEI. The CDR3 spells CASSENPQPNQPQHF. The DNA for the CDR3 is TGTGCCAGCAGTGAAAATCCGCAGCCCAATCAGCCCCAGCATTTT.

This clonotype has ten or more counts. The chain couples TRBV6-1 to TRBJ1-1; a possible D gene is TRBD1 (5 bases). The CDR3 is 14 residues long. V lost 6 bases to trimming and J lost 7 bases, with 18 bases between them. Germline V lookup: CDR1 MNHNS, CDR2 SASEGT. The CDR3 nucleotides read TGTGCCAGCAGACAAGGTACAGGTACCTATGAAGCTTTCTTT. It is translated as CASRQGTGTYEAFF.

This chain joins TRBV18 and TRBJ2-7; D may match TRBD1 or TRBD2 (5 bases each). Germline V lookup: CDR1 KGHSH, CDR2 LQKENI. Trimming left V 8 bases short and J 1 base short, with 15 bases between. This CDR3 is 14 amino acids long. Written as DNA, the CDR3 is TGTGCCAGCAGCCCAGGGCGGGTGTCCTACGAGCAGTACTTC. Amino acids: CASSPGRVSYEQYF.

There are many counts of this clonotype. The V and J genes are TRBV4-1 and TRBJ1-6, with D hard to call. The CDR3 sequence is 14 residues long. Looked up from germline, CDR1 is MGHRA and CDR2 is YSYEKL. V lost 1 base and J 7 bases, leaving 8 bases between the germline ends. The CDR3 sequence is CASSQAGGNSPLHF. Written as DNA, the CDR3 is TGCGCCAGCAGCCAAGCGGGTGGCAATTCACCCCTCCACTTT.

CDR3 sequence (DNA): TGCAGCGTTGGTCAGATGTCTGCCTCAGATACGCAGTATTTT. It encodes CSVGQMSASDTQYF. V and J are TRBV29-1 and TRBJ2-3; D not certain. The CDR3 covers 14 residues. CDR1 SQVTM and CDR2 ANQGSEA come from the germline V gene. Trimming took off 4 bases at V and 4 bases at J, with 15 bases between the two ends.

V and J are TRBV11-1 and TRBJ1-5, with D perhaps TRBD1 (6 bases). The CDR3 is 15 amino acids. V shed 3 bases and J shed 7 bases, with 16 bases lying between them. Germline loops: CDR1 SGHAT, CDR2 FQDESV (reference sequence). CDR3 residues: CASSLGPDSRQPQHF. The CDR3 region has the DNA TGTGCCAGCAGCTTGGGACCGGACAGTCGGCAGCCCCAGCATTTT.

This clonotype was observed at least ten times. This chain connects TRBV12-3 or TRBV12-4 to TRBJ1-1; no firm D call. The CDR3 runs to 13 residues. The V gene lost 2 bases and the J gene lost 4 bases, with 8 bases spanning the gap. Here the CDR3 DNA reads TGTGCCAGCAGTTTAATCAAGGGCACTGAAGCTTTCTTT. Amino acid sequence: CASSLIKGTEAFF.

This clonotype appeared many times. CDR3 coding DNA: TGCAGTGCTAGAGATGCGACCGCCAATGAGCAGTTCTTC. Its translation: CSARDATANEQFF. The chain is built from TRBV20-1 and TRBJ2-1; D ambiguous. Germline assignment: CDR1 DFQATT and CDR2 SNEGSKA (reference sequence). There are 13 residues in the CDR3. Trimming left V 0 bases short and J 6 bases short, with 9 bases between.

The rearrangement links TRBV20-1 to TRBJ2-3; D not resolved. The germline V gene encodes CDR1 DFQATT and CDR2 SNEGSKA (reference sequence). The CDR3 runs 14 residues. V was pared by 6 bases and J by 3 bases, with 16 bases between. The CDR3 bases are TGCAGTGCCTACGGTGGTATCGGAACAGATACGCAGTATTTT. This gives the protein CSAYGGIGTDTQYF.

CDR3 protein: CSARQGPSLSSYEQYF. CDR3 in DNA: TGCAGTGCTAGGCAGGGGCCAAGTTTAAGCTCCTACGAGCAGTACTTC. The chain carries TRBV20-1 and TRBJ2-7, with a possible D match to TRBD1 (6 bases). The germline gives CDR1 DFQATT, CDR2 SNEGSKA (reference sequence). Trimming removed 3 bases from V and 0 bases from J, with 18 bases in between. The CDR3 spans 16 residues.

The chain couples TRBV6-5 to TRBJ1-4, with TRBD1 matching over 7 bases. Germline V CDR1 and CDR2: MNHEY, SVGAGI. This CDR3 is built from 16 residues. V shed 2 bases, J shed 3 bases, and the junction held 6 bases outside the gene matches. CDR3 loop: CASSYRGTDSNEKLFF. The DNA of the CDR3 is TGTGCCAGCAGTTACCGGGGGACAGACTCTAATGAAAAACTGTTTTTT.

This clonotype was observed a handful of times. J is TRBJ2-7 and V is TRBV12-3 or TRBV12-4, with D maybe TRBD2 (5 bases). The CDR3 runs 12 residues. Trimming removed 8 bases at V and 5 bases at J, with 13 bases between. The CDR3 is CASSDGLDEQYF. CDR3 nucleotide sequence: TGTGCCAGCTCGGACGGACTTGACGAGCAGTACTTC.

The sample holds a few counts of this clonotype. The chain uses TRBV2 and TRBJ2-2; the D is unclear. Trimming stripped 6 bases from V and 4 bases from J, with 15 bases between. In germline, CDR1 is SNHLY, CDR2 FYNNEI. The CDR3 covers 15 residues. As DNA, the CDR3 is TGTGCCAGCAGACCGACCGTACCGGGCACCGGGGAGCTGTTTTTT. It codes for CASRPTVPGTGELFF.

This clonotype has a count of ten or more. CDR3 sequence: CASSSSGAYTDTQYF. In nucleotides, the CDR3 is TGTGCCAGCAGTTCGAGCGGGGCATACACAGATACGCAGTATTTT. This chain links TRBV6-5 with TRBJ2-3; TRBD2 matches 7 bases. Germline lookup yields CDR1 MNHEY and CDR2 SVGAGI. With V trimmed by 4 bases and J by 2 bases, 6 bases remained unmatched. The CDR3 loop spans 15 amino acids.

This clonotype was found many times. This chain uses TRBV12-3 or TRBV12-4 with TRBJ2-3; possibly TRBD1 or TRBD2 for D (5 bases each). The CDR3 is made up of 14 amino acids. Deletions cut 3 bases from V and 3 bases from J, with 10 bases between. The CDR3 sequence is CASSFRGITDTQYF. The CDR3 DNA sequence: TGTGCCAGCAGTTTTCGGGGCATTACAGATACGCAGTATTTT.

This clonotype was counted a few times. The J gene is TRBJ1-1, the V gene TRBV29-1; D is unresolved. V was cut by 5 bases and J by 4 bases, with 8 bases left in between. Germline values: CDR1 SQVTM, CDR2 ANQGSEA. CDR3 length: 11 residues. This CDR3 is CSVLSGTEAFF. The DNA of the CDR3 is TGCAGCGTTCTATCGGGCACTGAAGCTTTCTTT.

This clonotype was seen repeatedly, ten times or more. The V and J genes are TRBV6-1 and TRBJ2-3, with D unresolved. There are 17 residues in the CDR3. Trimming cost V 6 bases and J 2 bases, with 21 bases left between them. Germline CDR1 is MNHNS and CDR2 is SASEGT. The DNA of the CDR3 is TGTGCCAGCAGGCCTCGGTTTCGAAATCTGCTCACAGATACGCAGTATTTT. Translation: CASRPRFRNLLTDTQYF.